The 7 T cell receptor beta chains reported below all come from one sample, sequenced in a study of cytomegalovirus exposure and HLA in healthy donors. It was with 60 Vbeta and 13 Jbeta primers that the PCR ran. The data were produced by immunoSEQ multiplex PCR, yet TCRdb's version contains in-frame clones alone and is incomplete. The sample includes 91,000 or so clones, around 80% of them seen just once. The sample comprised PBMCs. The receptors stem from a man aged 25 to 40 in good health and CMV-seropositive.

As regards this clone: Other DNA variants within this sample encode the same CDR3. The genes are TRBV7-3 and TRBJ2-2, with D possibly TRBD2 on 6 matching bases. CDR1 is SGHTA and CDR2 is FQGTGA in the germline V gene. V gave up 2 bases and J gave up 5 bases, with 6 bases separating them. The CDR3 loop spans 13 amino acids. The CDR3 loop is CASSLGGTGELFF. The CDR3 coding sequence is TGTGCCAGCAGCTTAGGAGGGACCGGGGAGCTGTTTTTT.

This chain joins TRBV18 and TRBJ1-5; 7 nucleotides line up with TRBD1. The ends lost 3 bases at V and 6 bases at J; junction bases unmatched: 5. From germline, CDR1 is KGHSH and CDR2 LQKENI. The CDR3 is 14 amino acids. CDR3: CASSPEGATQPQHF. The DNA of the CDR3 is TGTGCCAGCTCACCGGAGGGGGCAACTCAGCCCCAGCATTTT.

The gene calls are TRBV7-9 and TRBJ1-1; D is possibly TRBD1 (5 bases). The germline gives CDR1 SEHNR, CDR2 FQNEAQ (reference sequence). The CDR3 spans 11 residues. V was trimmed by 3 bases and J by 10 bases, leaving 9 bases between them. The CDR3 DNA reads as TGTGCCAGCAGCTTGGGGCTAGGAGCTTTCTTT. It specifies CASSLGLGAFF.

The V gene is TRBV25-1, the J gene TRBJ1-1; unclear D gene. V lost 2 bases to trimming and J lost 8 bases, with 12 bases between them. This CDR3 is 13 amino acids long. CDR1 is MGHDK, CDR2 SYGVNS, per germline. The CDR3 sequence: CASSEVFDIEAFF. The CDR3 nucleotides are TGTGCCAGCAGTGAAGTGTTTGACATAGAAGCTTTCTTT.

The chain links TRBV4-2 to TRBJ2-1; D not certain. Germline values: CDR1 LGHNA, CDR2 YNFKEQ. V shed 2 bases and J shed 8 bases, with 13 bases lying between them. The CDR3 has 14 residues. The CDR3 coding sequence is TGTGCCAGCAGCCAAACCGGTGGGCTCGATGAGCAGTTCTTC. It translates to CASSQTGGLDEQFF.

The chain couples TRBV30 to TRBJ2-5, with D perhaps TRBD2 (5 bases). V lost 0 bases and J lost 5, with 10 bases in between. From germline, CDR1 is GTSNPN and CDR2 SVGIG (reference sequence). The CDR3 length is 13 residues. The DNA for the CDR3 is TGTGCCTGGAGTGTACCTAGCACGGAGACCCAGTACTTC. This gives the protein CAWSVPSTETQYF.

The chain employs TRBV30 and TRBJ2-3; D might be TRBD2 (6 bases). The germline V and J ends were trimmed by 7 bases and 5 bases, with 22 bases remaining between them. The CDR3 runs to 15 residues. Germline V gene data show CDR1 as GTSNPN and CDR2 as SVGIG (reference sequence). The CDR3 sequence is CALEAGGGKIDTQYF. Here the CDR3 DNA reads TGTGCCTTGGAGGCTGGAGGCGGGAAGATAGATACGCAGTATTTT. Full variable domain (missing parts from reference TRBV30 and TRBJ2-3): SQTIHQWPATLVQPVGSPLSLECTVEGTSNPNLYWYRQAAGRGLQLLFYSVGIGQISSEVPQNLSASRPQDRQFILSSKKLLLSDSGFYLCALEAGGGKIDTQYFGPGTRLTVL.